This TCR beta chain was sequenced during a study of T cell repertoires in cytomegalovirus infection. A single record per CDR3 protein comes from TCRdb applying MiXCR to the reads. The table lists some 200,000 distinct CDR3 sequences, less than 9.5% of them singletons. J lost 5 bases, V lost 8 bases, and 6 bases had no gene match. This CDR3 has 13 amino acids. CDR1 and CDR2 from the germline V gene are MDHEN and SYDVKM. The sample taken for sequencing was PBMCs. This chain joins TRBV28 and TRBJ1-2; 9 bases fit TRBD1. The sequence derives from a human donor in good health (CMV status not recorded). Some clones in this sample may be carry-over from other donors' samples. The CDR3 reads CASASQGAYGYTF. The CDR3 DNA sequence: TGTGCCAGCGCTTCACAGGGGGCTTATGGCTACACCTTC.